This T cell receptor (beta chain) was obtained from a study of blood T cell repertoires in COVID-19. Per the original data handling: Scientists estimated how many nucleated cells there were by amplifying reference gene primers. The table came from immunoSEQ multiplex PCR; TCRdb's copy has only in-frame clones and leaves some out. Clone size and V and J calls were adopted from that table, with D and trimming inferred from the DNA. Of 100,000 to 150,000 clones listed, 88% are singletons. The V end was cut by 4 bases, the J end by 0 bases, with 13 bases between. Germline values: CDR1 LNHDA, CDR2 SQIVND (reference sequence). CDR3 length equals 16 residues.

The sample was peripheral blood. The chain carries TRBV19 and TRBJ1-5, with D uncertain. The clonotype was recovered from a human donor in a cohort sampled during active COVID-19. The CDR3 coding sequence is TGTGCCAGTAGTACCACCGGACTGAGTAGCAATCAGCCCCAGCATTTT. Protein product: CASSTTGLSSNQPQHF.